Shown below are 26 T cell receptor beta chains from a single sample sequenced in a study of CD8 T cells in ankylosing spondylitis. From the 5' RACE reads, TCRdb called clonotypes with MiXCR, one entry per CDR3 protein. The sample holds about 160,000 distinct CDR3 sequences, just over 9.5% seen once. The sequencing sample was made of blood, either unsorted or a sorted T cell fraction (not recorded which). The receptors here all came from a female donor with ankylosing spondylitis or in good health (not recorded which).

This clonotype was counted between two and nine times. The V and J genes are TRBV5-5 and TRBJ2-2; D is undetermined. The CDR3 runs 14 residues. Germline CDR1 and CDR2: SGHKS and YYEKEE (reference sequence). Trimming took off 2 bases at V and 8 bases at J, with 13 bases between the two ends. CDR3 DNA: TGTGCCAGCAGCTTAGGACCTGGCCCTGGGGAGCTGTTTTTT. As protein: CASSLGPGPGELFF. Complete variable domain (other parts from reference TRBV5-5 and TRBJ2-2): DAGVTQSPTHLIKTRGQQVTLRCSPISGHKSVSWYQQVLGQGPQFIFQYYEKEERGRGNFPDRFSARQFPNYSSELNVNALLLGDSALYLCASSLGPGPGELFFGEGSRLTVL.

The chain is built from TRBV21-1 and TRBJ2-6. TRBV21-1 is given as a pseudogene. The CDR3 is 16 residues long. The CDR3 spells CASSKGQHSGANVLTF. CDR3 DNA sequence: TGTGCCAGCAGCAAGGGCCAGCACTCTGGGGCCAACGTCCTGACTTTC.

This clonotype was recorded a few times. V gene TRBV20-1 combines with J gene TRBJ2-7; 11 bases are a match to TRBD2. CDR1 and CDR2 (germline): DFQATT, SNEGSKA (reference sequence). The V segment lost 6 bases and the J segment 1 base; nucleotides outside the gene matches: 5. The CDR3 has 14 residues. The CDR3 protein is CSAAGTSGSYEQYF. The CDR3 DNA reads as TGCAGTGCAGCAGGGACTAGCGGTTCCTACGAGCAGTACTTC.

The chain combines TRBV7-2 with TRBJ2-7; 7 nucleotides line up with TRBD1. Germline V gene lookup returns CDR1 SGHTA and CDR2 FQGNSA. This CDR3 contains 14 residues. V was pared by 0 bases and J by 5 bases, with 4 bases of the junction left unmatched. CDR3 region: CASSLALGGHEQYF. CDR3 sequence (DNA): TGTGCCAGCAGCTTAGCGTTAGGGGGCCACGAGCAGTACTTC.

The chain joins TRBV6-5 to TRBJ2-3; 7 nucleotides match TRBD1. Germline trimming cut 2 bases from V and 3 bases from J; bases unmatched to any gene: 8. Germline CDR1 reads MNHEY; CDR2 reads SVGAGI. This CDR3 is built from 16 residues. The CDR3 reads CASSYGTEWVTDTQYF. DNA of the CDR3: TGTGCCAGCAGTTACGGGACAGAGTGGGTGACAGATACGCAGTATTTT.

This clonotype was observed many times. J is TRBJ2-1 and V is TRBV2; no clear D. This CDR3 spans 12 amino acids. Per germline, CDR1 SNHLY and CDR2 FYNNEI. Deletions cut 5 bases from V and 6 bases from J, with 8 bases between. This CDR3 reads CASSYPPNEQFF. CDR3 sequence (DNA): TGTGCCAGCAGTTACCCACCCAATGAGCAGTTCTTC.

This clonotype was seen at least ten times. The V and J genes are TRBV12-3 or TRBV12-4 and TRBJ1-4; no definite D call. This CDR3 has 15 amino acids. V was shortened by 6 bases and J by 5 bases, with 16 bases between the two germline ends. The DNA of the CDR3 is TGTGCCAGCAGCCGTGGGCCAGTGATGAATGAAAAACTGTTTTTT. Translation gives CASSRGPVMNEKLFF.

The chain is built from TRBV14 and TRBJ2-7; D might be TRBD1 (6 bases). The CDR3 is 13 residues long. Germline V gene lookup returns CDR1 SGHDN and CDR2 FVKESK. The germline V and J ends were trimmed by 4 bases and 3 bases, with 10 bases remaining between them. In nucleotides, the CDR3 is TGTGCCAGCAGCCGCGTACAGGGCTACGAGCAGTACTTC. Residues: CASSRVQGYEQYF.

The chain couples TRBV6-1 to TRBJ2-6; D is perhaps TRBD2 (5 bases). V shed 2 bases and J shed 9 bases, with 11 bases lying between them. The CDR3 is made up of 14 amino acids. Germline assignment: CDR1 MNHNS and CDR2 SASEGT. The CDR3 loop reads CASSEPRLINVLTF. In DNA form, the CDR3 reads TGTGCCAGCAGTGAACCTAGACTAATCAACGTCCTGACTTTC.

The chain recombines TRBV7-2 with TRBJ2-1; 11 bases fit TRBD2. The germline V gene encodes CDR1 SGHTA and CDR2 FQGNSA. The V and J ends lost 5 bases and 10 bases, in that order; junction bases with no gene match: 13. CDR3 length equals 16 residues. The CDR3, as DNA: TGTGCCAGCAGCAACACCTTAGCGGGAGGGCTGGAGGAGCAGTTCTTC. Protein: CASSNTLAGGLEEQFF.

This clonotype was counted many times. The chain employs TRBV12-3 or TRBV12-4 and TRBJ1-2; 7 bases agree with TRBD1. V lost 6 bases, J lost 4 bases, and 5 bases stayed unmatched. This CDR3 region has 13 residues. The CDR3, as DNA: TGTGCCAGCAGCCCCGACAGGGTCTATGGCTACACCTTC. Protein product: CASSPDRVYGYTF.

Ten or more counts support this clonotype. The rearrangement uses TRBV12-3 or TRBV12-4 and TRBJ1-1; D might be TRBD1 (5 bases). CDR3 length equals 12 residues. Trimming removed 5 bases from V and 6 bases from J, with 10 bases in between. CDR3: CASSPQGAEAFF. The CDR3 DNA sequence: TGTGCCAGCAGTCCCCAGGGAGCTGAAGCTTTCTTT.

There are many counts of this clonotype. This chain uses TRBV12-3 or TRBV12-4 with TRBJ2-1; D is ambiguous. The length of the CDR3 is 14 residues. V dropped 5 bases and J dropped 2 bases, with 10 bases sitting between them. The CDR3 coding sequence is TGTGCCAGCAGTCCCGGAGAGGCCTACAATGAGCAGTTCTTC. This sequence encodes CASSPGEAYNEQFF.

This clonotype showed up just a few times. The CDR3 DNA is TGCAGTGCTAGAGAGGGTCTAGCGGGAGGCACAGATACGCAGTATTTT. Its translation is CSAREGLAGGTDTQYF. V is TRBV20-1 and J is TRBJ2-3; 10 bases fit TRBD2. The CDR3 spans 16 residues. Germline V gene sequence: CDR1 DFQATT, CDR2 SNEGSKA (reference sequence). The J segment lost 1 base and the V segment lost 0 bases, leaving 4 bases of the junction unmatched.

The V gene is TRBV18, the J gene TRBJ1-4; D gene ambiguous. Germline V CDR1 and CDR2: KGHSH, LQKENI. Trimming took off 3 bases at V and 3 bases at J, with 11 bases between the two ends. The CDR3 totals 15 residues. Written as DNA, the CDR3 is TGTGCCAGCTCACCTCTGGGGTGGTCTAATGAAAAACTGTTTTTT. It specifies CASSPLGWSNEKLFF.

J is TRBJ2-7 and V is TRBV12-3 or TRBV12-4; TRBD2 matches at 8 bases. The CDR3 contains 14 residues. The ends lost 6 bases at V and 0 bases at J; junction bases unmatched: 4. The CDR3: CASRFSGTSYEQYF. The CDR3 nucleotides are TGTGCCAGCAGATTTAGCGGGACCTCCTACGAGCAGTACTTC.

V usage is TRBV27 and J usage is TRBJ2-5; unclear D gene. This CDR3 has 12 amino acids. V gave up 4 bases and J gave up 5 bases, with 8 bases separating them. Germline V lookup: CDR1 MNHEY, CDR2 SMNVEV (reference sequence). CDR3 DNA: TGTGCCAGCAGTTCCTCCTCGGAGACCCAGTACTTC. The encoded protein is CASSSSSETQYF.

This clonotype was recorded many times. The DNA for the CDR3 is TGTGCCAGCACCCCACCCCAGGGAGTCTACAATGAGCAGTTCTTC. Amino acids: CASTPPQGVYNEQFF. V is TRBV7-9 and J is TRBJ2-1; D tentatively fits TRBD1 or TRBD2 (5 bases each). The CDR3 consists of 15 residues. From germline, CDR1 is SEHNR and CDR2 FQNEAQ (reference sequence). Trimming pared 7 bases from V and 3 bases from J, leaving 16 bases between.

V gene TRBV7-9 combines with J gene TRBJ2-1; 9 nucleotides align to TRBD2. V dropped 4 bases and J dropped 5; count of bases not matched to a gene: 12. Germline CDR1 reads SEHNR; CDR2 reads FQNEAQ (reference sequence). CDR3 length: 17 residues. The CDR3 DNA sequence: TGTGCCAGCAGCTCCCTGGGGGCGGGAGGGATCCACAATGAGCAGTTCTTC. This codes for CASSSLGAGGIHNEQFF.

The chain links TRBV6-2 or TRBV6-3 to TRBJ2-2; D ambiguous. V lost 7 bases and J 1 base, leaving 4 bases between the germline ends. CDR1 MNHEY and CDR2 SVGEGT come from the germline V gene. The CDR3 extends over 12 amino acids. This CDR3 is CASIKNTGELFF. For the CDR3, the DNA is TGTGCCAGCATAAAGAACACCGGGGAGCTGTTTTTT.

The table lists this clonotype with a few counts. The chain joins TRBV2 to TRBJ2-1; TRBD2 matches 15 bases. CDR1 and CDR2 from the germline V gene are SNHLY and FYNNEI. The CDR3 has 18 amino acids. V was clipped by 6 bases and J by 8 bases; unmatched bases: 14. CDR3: CASRGQGRTSGRADEQFF. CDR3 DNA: TGTGCCAGCAGAGGACAGGGTAGGACTAGCGGGAGGGCCGATGAGCAGTTCTTC.

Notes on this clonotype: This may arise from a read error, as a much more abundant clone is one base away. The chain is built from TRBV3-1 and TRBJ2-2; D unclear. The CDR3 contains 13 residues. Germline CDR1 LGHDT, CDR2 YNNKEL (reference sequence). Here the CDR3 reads CASSARETEELFF. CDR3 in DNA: TGTGCCAGCAGTGCCAGAGAGACCGAGGAGCTGTTTTTT.

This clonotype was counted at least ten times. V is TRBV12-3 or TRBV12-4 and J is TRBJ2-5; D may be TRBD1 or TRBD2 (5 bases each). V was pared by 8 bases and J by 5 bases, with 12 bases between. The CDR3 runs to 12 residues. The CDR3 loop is CASGEGLETQYF. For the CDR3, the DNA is TGTGCCAGCGGTGAGGGGCTTGAGACCCAGTACTTC.

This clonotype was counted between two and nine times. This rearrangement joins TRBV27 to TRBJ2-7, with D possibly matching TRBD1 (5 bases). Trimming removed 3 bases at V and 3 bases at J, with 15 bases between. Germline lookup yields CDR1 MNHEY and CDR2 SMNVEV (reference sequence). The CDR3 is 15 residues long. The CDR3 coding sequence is TGTGCCAGCAGTTTCGTTCAGGGATTAGACTACGAGCAGTACTTC. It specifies CASSFVQGLDYEQYF.

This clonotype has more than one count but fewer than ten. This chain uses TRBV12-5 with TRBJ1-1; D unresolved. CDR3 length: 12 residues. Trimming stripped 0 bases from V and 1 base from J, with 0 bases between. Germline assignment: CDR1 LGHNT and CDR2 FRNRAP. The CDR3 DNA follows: TGTGCTAGTGGTTTGGTGAACACTGAAGCTTTCTTT. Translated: CASGLVNTEAFF.

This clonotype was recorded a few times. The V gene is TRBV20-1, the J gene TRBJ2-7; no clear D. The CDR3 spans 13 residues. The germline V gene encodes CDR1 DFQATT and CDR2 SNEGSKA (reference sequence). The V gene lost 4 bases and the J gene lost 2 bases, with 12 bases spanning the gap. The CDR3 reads CSATPGRTYEQYF. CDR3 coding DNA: TGCAGTGCTACCCCAGGCAGAACCTACGAGCAGTACTTC.